This TCR beta chain originates from a study of metastatic and nonmetastatic thyroid tumors. Study-wide context: Repertoires from malignant and benign thyroid patients were compared across blood and tumor or nodule tissue.

Through MiXCR, TCRdb re-clonotyped the PCR reads. The sample consists of around 13,000 clones, 20% to 25% of them appearing once. Every patient underwent thyroid surgery untreated. This clone showed up many times. Per the germline V gene, CDR1 is MNHEY and CDR2 is SVGEGT. The CDR3 extends over 11 amino acids. With 8 bases removed from V and 6 bases from J, the gap between germline ends came to 7 bases. The J gene is TRBJ2-2, the V gene TRBV6-2 or TRBV6-3; a weak D match, TRBD2 (5 bases). The sample taken for sequencing was blood. The source of this sequence is a male donor with papillary thyroid cancer or a benign thyroid nodule (not recorded which). Some clones in this sample may be carry-over from other donors' samples. The CDR3, as DNA: TGTGCCAGCCGGCGGGCCGGGGAGCTGTTTTTT. This encodes CASRRAGELFF.